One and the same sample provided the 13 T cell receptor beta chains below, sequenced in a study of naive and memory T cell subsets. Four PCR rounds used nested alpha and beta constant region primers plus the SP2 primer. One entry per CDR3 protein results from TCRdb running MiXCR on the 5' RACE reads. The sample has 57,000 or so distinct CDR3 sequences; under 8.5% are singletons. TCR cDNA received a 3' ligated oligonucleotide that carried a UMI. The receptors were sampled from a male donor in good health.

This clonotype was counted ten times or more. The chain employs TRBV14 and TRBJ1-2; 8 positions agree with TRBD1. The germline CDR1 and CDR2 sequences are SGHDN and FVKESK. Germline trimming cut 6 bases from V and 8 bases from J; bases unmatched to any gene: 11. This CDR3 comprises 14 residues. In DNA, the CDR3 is TGTGCCAGCAGTCCATTTGGACAGGGACAGGGCTACACCTTC. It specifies CASSPFGQGQGYTF.

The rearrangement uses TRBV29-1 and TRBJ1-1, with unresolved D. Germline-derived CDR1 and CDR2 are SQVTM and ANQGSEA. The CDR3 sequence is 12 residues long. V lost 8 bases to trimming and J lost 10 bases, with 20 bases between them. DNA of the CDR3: TGCAGCCCAACGCAGGATGGGGTTGGAGCTTTCTTT. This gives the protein CSPTQDGVGAFF.

CDR3 loop: CSARPQGAIGYGYTF. Here the CDR3 DNA reads TGCAGTGCTAGACCACAGGGGGCAATTGGTTATGGCTACACCTTC. This rearrangement joins TRBV20-1 to TRBJ1-2, with 9 bases fitting TRBD1. Germline CDR1 reads DFQATT; CDR2 reads SNEGSKA (reference sequence). The CDR3 loop spans 15 amino acids. The J segment lost 5 bases and the V segment lost 2 bases, leaving 9 bases of the junction unmatched.

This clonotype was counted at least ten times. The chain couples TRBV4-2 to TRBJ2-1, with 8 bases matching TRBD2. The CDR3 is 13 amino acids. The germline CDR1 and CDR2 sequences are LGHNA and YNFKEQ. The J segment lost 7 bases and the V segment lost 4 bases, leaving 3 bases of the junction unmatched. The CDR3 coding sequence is TGTGCCAGCAGCCCGCGACTAGCGAATGAGCAGTTCTTC. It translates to CASSPRLANEQFF.

In DNA form, the CDR3 reads TGTGCCAGCAGCCAAGAAGGGGAGGCTTACAATGAGCAGTTCTTC. It yields the protein CASSQEGEAYNEQFF. The rearrangement uses TRBV4-2 and TRBJ2-1, with D perhaps TRBD2 (6 bases). The CDR3 runs 15 residues. Germline CDR1 reads LGHNA; CDR2 reads YNFKEQ. Between the trimmed V and J ends, which lost 0 bases and 4 bases, there was a span of 10 bases.

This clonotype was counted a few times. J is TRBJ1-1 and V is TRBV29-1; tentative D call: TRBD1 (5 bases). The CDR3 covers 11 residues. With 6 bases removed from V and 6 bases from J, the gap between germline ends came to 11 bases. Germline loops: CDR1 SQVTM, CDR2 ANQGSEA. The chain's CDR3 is CSVGIRAEAFF. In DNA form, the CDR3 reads TGCAGCGTCGGTATCAGGGCTGAAGCTTTCTTT.

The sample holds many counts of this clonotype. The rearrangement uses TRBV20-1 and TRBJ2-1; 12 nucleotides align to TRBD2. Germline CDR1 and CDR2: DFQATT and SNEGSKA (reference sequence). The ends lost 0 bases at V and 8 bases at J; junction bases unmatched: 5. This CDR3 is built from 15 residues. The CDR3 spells CSARDRRTSGDEQFF. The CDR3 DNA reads TGCAGTGCTAGAGATAGACGGACTAGCGGGGATGAGCAGTTCTTC.

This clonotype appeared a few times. CDR3 loop: CASSLDTSTDTQYF. In DNA form, the CDR3 reads TGTGCCAGCAGCTTAGATACGAGCACAGATACGCAGTATTTT. V usage is TRBV7-2 and J usage is TRBJ2-3; D ambiguous. CDR1 SGHTA and CDR2 FQGNSA come from the germline V gene. V dropped 1 base and J dropped 0 bases, with 5 bases sitting between them. The CDR3 has 14 residues.

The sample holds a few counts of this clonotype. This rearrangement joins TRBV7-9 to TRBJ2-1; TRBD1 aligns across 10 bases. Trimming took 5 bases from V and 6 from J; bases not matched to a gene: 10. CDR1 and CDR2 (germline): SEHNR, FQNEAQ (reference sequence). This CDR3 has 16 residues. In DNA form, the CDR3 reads TGTGCCAGCAGCCCCAGGTCGGGACAGGGGAGCAATGAGCAGTTCTTC. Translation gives CASSPRSGQGSNEQFF.

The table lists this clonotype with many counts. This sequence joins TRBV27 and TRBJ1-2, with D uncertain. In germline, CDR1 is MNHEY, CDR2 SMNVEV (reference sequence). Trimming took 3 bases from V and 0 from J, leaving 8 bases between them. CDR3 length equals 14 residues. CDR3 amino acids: CASSFSQTNYGYTF. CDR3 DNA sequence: TGTGCCAGCAGTTTCTCCCAGACTAACTATGGCTACACCTTC.

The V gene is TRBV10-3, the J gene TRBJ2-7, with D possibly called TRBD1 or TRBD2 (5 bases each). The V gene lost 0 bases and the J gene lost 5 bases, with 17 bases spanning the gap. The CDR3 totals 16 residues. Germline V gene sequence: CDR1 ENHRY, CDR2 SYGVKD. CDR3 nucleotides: TGTGCCATCAGTGAGTCCGCACAACGAGGGGCCCACGAGCAGTACTTC. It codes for CAISESAQRGAHEQYF.

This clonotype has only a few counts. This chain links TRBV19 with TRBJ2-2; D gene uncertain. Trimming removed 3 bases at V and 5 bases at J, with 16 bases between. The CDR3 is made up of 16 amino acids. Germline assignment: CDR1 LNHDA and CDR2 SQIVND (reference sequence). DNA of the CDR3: TGTGCCAGTAGTATCTTTTCAGCCGACGCAACCGGGGAGCTGTTTTTT. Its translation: CASSIFSADATGELFF.

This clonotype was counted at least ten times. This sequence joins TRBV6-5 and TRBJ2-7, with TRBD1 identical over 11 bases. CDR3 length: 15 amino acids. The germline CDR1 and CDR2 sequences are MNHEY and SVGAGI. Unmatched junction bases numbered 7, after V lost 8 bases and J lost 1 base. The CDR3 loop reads CASGFGTGGSYEQYF. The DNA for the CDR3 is TGTGCCAGCGGTTTCGGGACAGGGGGTTCCTACGAGCAGTACTTC.